The clone carrying this TCR beta chain was seen more than once but under ten times. The data belong to a study of cytomegalovirus exposure and HLA in healthy donors. The primer mix had 60 Vbeta and 13 Jbeta primers. Using immunoSEQ multiplex PCR, the repertoire was profiled, and TCRdb retains in-frame clones only, with some absent. The sample has over 130,000 clones; 55% to 70% are singletons. The CDR3 spans 14 residues. Losses at the gene ends were 4 bases for V and 6 bases for J; bases not matched to a gene: 4. Germline CDR1 SGHDT, CDR2 YYEEEE. Specimen: PBMCs. This sequence joins TRBV5-6 and TRBJ2-5, with 12 bases matching TRBD2. The sequence came from a woman aged 55-69 years in good health and CMV-seropositive. The CDR3 DNA is TGTGCCAGCAGCAGACTAGCGGGAGAACAGACCCAGTACTTC. As protein: CASSRLAGEQTQYF.